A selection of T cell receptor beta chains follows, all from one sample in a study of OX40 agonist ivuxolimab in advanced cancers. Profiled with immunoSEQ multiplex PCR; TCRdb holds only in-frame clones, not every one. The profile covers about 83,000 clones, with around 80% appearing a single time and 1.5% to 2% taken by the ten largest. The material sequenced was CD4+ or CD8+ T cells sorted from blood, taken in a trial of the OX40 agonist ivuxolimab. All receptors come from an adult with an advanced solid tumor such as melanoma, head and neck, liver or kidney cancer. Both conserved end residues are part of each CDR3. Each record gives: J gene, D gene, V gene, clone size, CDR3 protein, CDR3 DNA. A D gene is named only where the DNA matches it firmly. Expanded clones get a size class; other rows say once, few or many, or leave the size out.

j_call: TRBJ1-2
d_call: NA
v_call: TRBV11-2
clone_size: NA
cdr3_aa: CASSLLGAQNYGYTF
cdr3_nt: TGTGCCAGCAGCCTCTTGGGGGCGCAGAACTATGGCTACACCTTC

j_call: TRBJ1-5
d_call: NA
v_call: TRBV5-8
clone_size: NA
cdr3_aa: CASTPSRGVMGNQPQHF
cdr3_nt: TGTGCCAGCACCCCATCTCGGGGTGTAATGGGCAATCAGCCCCAGCATTTT

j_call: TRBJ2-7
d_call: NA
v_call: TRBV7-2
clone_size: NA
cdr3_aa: CASSLTILDEQYF
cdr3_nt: TGTGCCAGCAGCTTAACTATTCTCGACGAGCAGTACTTC

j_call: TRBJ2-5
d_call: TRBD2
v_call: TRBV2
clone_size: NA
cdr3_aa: CASRGLAGHQETQYF
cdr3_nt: TGTGCCAGCAGGGGACTAGCGGGACACCAAGAGACCCAGTACTTC

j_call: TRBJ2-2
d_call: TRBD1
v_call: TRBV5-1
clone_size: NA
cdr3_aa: CASSLTGDTGELFF
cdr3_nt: TGCGCCAGCAGCCTTACAGGGGACACCGGGGAGCTGTTTTTT

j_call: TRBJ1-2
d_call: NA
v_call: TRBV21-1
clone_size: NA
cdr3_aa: CASIFHCRSDGYTF
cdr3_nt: TGTGCCAGCATTTTTCACTGCAGGTCTGATGGCTACACCTTC

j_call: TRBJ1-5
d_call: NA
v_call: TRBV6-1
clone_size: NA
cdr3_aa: CASGREGSQPQHF
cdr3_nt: TGTGCCAGCGGGCGGGAGGGGTCTCAGCCCCAGCATTTT

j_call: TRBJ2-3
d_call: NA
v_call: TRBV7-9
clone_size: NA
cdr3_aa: CASSLGGRATDTQYF
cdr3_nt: TGTGCCAGCAGCTTGGGTGGCAGGGCTACAGATACGCAGTATTTT

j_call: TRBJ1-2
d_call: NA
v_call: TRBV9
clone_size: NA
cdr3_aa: CASSATMTGNYGYTF
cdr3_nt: TGTGCCAGCAGCGCTACCATGACAGGAAACTATGGCTACACCTTC

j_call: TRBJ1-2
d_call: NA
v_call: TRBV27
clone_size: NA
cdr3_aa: CASSSTGPGQYGYTF
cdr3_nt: TGTGCCAGCAGTTCGACCGGGCCTGGACAGTATGGCTACACCTTC

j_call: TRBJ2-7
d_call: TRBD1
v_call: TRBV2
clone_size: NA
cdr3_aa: CASSATGDEQYF
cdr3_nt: TGTGCCAGCAGTGCCACAGGGGACGAGCAGTACTTC

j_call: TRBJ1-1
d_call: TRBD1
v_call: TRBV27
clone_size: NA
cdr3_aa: CASSSEGRGLIMNTEAFF
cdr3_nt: TGTGCCAGCAGTTCGGAAGGGAGGGGGCTAATCATGAACACTGAAGCTTTCTTT

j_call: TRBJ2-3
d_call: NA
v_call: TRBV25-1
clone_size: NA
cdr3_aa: CASSTIREGGDTDTQYF
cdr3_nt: TGTGCCAGCAGCACGATCAGGGAGGGGGGGGACACAGATACGCAGTATTTT

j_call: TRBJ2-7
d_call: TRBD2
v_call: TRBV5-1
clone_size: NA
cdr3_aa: CASSSQPPSGGSYEQYF
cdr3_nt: TGCGCCAGCAGCTCCCAGCCACCTAGCGGGGGGTCCTACGAGCAGTACTTC

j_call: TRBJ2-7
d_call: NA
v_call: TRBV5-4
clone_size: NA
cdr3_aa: CASTNAWGRDSYEQYF
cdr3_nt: TGTGCCAGCACTAATGCGTGGGGGCGAGACTCCTACGAGCAGTACTTC

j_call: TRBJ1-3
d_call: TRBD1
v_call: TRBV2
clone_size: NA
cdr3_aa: CASSRDSGNTIYF
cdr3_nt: TGTGCCAGCAGCAGGGACAGTGGAAACACCATATATTTT

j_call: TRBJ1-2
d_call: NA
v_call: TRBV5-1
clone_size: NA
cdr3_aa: CASSLYTAKTTDYGYTF
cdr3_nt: TGCGCCAGCAGCTTGTATACAGCGAAAACAACGGACTATGGCTACACCTTC

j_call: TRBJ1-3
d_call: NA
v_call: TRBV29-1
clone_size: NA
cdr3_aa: CSAGQSGNTIYF
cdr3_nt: TGCAGCGCCGGACAGTCTGGAAACACCATATATTTT

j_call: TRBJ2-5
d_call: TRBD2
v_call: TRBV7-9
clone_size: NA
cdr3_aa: CASSARLARRETQYF
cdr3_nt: TGTGCCAGCAGCGCCCGACTAGCACGTCGCGAGACCCAGTACTTC

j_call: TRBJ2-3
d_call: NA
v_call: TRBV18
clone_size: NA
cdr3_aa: CASSPRRQGSFDTQYF
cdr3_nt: TGTGCCAGCTCACCTAGGCGGCAGGGGTCTTTTGATACGCAGTATTTT

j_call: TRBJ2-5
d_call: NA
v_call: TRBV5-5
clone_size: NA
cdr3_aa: CASSLGVGETQYF
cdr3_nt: TGTGCCAGCAGCTTAGGGGTGGGGGAGACCCAGTACTTC

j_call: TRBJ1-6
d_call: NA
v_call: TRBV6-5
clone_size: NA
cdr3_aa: CASRRDGMYNSPLHF
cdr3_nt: TGTGCCAGCAGGCGCGACGGAATGTATAATTCACCCCTCCACTTT

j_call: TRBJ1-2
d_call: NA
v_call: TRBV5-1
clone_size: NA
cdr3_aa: CASSLGVGRGSGYTF
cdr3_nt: TGCGCCAGCAGCTTGGGCGTAGGCAGGGGTTCAGGCTACACCTTC

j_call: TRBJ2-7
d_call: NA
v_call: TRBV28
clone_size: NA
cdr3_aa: CASSSPPGGYEQYF
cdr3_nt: TGTGCCAGCAGTTCCCCCCCCGGGGGCTACGAGCAGTACTTC

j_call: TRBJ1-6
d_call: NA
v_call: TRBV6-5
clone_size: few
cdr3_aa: CASSSNSPLHF
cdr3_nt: TGTGCCAGCAGTTCTAATTCACCCCTCCACTTT

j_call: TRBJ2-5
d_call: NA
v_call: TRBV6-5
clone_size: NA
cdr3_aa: CASSYSGETQYF
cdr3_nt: TGTGCCAGCAGTTACTCTGGAGAGACCCAGTACTTC

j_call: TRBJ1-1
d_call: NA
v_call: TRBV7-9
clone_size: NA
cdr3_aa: CASSLVGNTEAFF
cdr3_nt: TGTGCCAGCAGCTTAGTCGGGAACACTGAAGCTTTCTTT

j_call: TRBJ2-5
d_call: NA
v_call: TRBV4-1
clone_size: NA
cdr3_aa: CASSQDRVYSGTETQYF
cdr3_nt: TGCGCCAGCAGCCAAGATCGGGTTTATTCTGGGACGGAGACCCAGTACTTC

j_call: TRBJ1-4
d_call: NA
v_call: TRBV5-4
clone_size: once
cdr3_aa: CASSYVFRRGASGTNEKLFF
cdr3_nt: TGTGCCAGCAGCTACGTTTTCCGGCGGGGGGCGTCAGGAACTAATGAAAAACTGTTTTTT

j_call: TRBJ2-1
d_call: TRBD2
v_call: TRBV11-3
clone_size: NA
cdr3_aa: CASSSSGVLNEQFF
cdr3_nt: TGTGCCAGCAGCTCTAGCGGGGTCCTCAATGAGCAGTTCTTC

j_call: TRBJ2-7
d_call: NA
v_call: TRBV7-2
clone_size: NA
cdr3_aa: CASSSSSYEQYF
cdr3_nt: TGTGCCAGCAGCTCGAGCTCCTACGAGCAGTACTTC